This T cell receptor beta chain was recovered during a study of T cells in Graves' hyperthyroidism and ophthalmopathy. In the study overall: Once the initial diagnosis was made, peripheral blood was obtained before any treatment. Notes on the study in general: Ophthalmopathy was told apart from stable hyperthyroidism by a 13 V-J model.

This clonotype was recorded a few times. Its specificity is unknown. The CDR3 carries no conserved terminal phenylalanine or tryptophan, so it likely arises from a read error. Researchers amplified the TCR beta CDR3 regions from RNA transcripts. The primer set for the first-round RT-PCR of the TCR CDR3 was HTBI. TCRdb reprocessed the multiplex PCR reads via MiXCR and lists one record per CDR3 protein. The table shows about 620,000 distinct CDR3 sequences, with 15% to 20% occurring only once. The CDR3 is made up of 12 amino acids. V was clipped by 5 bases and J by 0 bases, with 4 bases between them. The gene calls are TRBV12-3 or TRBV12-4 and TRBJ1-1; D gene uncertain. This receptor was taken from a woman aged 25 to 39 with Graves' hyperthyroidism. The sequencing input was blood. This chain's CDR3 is CASSRVNTEAFL. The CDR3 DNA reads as TGTGCCAGCAGTAGAGTGAACACTGAAGCTTTCCTT.